The T cell receptor beta chain described here comes from a study of T cell repertoires in cytomegalovirus infection (dated by TCRdb to between 2017 and 2020). Some background on the complete study: Because public TCR beta signatures pointed to carriage of CMV infection together with the matching HLA type, the HLA type of each donor mattered for the analysis.

The CDR3 sequence holds 14 residues, the cysteine and phenylalanine included. The kept DNA is CDR3 alone, 42 bases in frame from the first base. Based on the germline V gene, the CDR1 and CDR2 sequences are MDHEN and SYDVKM. Sequencing instrument: Illumina HiSeq 1500. Through fastp at Q25 and MiXCR, TCRdb rebuilt clones from the public reads, retaining in-frame beta chains. For every CDR3 protein sequence, its rows merge into one entry that carries the most common genes and DNA. The table for this sample lists hundreds of thousands of distinct CDR3 sequences; less than 25% of them were counted only once. The biggest ten clones account for 6.5% to 10% of the sample. Study-level results and caveats: The ex vivo response was dominated by HLA-C-restricted CMV-specific TCR beta clonotypes, which also provided the single most frequent clonotype in two of eight donors. In both this cohort and an independent roughly 330-donor cohort, the cumulative frequency of public TCR beta family members distinguished carriers of CMV infection plus the relevant HLA type.

Points on this clonotype: Its recognized antigen is unknown. One end of the junction fails to match germline, which may point to a read error.

The sequence came from a human donor in good health (CMV status not recorded). Some clones in this sample may be carry-over from other donors' samples. Sequenced input: CD8+ T cells from PBMCs. This chain joins TRBV28 to TRBJ1-1; TRBD1 might be the D gene, on 6 matching bases. The DNA sequence is TGTGCCAGCACCGAGGACAGCTTGAACACTGAAGATTTCTTT. Protein translation: CASTEDSLNTEDFF.